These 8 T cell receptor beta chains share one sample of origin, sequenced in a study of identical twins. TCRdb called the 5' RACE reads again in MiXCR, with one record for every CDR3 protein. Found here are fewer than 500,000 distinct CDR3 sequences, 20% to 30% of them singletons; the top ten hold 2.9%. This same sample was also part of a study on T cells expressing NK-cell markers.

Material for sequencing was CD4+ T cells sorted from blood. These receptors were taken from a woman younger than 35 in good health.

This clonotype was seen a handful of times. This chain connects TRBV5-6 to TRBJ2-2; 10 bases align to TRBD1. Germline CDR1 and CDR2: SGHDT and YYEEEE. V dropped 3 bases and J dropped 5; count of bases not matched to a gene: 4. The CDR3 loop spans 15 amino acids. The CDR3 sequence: CASSWDRGRTGELFF. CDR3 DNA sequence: TGTGCCAGCAGCTGGGACAGGGGAAGGACCGGGGAGCTGTTTTTT.

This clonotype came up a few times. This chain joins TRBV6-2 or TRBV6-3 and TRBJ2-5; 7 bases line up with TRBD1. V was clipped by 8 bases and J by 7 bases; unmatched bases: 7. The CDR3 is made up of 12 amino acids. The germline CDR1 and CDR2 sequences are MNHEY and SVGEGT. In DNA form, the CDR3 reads TGTGCCAGCGGTGACAGGGCGGCGACCCAGTACTTC. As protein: CASGDRAATQYF.

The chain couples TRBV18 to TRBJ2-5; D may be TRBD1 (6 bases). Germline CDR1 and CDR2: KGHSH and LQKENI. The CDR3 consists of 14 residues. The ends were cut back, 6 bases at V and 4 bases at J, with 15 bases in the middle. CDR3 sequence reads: CASSPTGKRETQYF. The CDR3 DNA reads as TGTGCCAGCTCGCCAACAGGGAAGAGAGAGACCCAGTACTTC. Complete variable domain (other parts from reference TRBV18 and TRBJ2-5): NAGVMQNPRHLVRRRGQEARLRCSPMKGHSHVYWYRQLPEEGLKFMVYLQKENIIDESGMPKERFSAEFPKEGPSILRIQQVVRGDSAAYFCASSPTGKRETQYFGPGTRLLVL.

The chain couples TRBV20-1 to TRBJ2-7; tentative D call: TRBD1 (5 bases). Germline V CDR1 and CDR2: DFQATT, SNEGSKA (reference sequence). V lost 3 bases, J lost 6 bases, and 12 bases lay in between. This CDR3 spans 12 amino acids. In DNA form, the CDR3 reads TGCAGTGCTAGCGCAGGGCCCGCCGAGCAGTACTTC. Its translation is CSASAGPAEQYF.

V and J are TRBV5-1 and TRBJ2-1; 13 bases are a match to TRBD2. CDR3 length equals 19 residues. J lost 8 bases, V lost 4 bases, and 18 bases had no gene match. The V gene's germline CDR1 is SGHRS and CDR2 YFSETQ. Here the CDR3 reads CASSPGLDRTSGGADEQFF. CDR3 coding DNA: TGCGCCAGCAGCCCGGGATTGGATCGGACTAGCGGGGGTGCCGATGAGCAGTTCTTC. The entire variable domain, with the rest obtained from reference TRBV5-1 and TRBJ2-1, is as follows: KAGVTQTPRYLIKTRGQQVTLSCSPISGHRSVSWYQQTPGQGLQFLFEYFSETQRNKGNFPGRFSGRQFSNSRSEMNVSTLELGDSALYLCASSPGLDRTSGGADEQFFGPGTRLTVL.

The DNA of the CDR3 is TGCGCCAGCAGTGACTCGGGAGGCTATCAAGCTTTCTTT. Its translation is CASSDSGGYQAFF. The J gene is TRBJ1-1, the V gene TRBV10-1; D is ambiguous. Germline-derived CDR1 and CDR2 are WNHNN and SYGVQD (reference sequence). The CDR3 has 13 residues. With 3 bases removed from V and 9 bases from J, the gap between germline ends came to 14 bases.

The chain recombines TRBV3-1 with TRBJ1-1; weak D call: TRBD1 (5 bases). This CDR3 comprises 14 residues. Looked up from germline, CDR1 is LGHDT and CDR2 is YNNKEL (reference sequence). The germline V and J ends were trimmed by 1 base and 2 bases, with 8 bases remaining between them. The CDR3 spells CASSQGTTNTEAFF. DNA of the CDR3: TGTGCCAGCAGCCAAGGGACAACCAACACTGAAGCTTTCTTT. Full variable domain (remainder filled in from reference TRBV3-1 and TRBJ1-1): DTAVSQTPKYLVTQMGNDKSIKCEQNLGHDTMYWYKQDSKKFLKIMFSYNNKELIINETVPNRFSPKSPDKAHLNLHINSLELGDSAVYFCASSQGTTNTEAFFGQGTRLTVV.

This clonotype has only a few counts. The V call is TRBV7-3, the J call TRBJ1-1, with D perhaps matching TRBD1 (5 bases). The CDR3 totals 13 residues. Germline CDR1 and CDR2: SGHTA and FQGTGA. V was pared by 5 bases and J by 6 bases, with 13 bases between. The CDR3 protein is CASSGGGPAEAFF. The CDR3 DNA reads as TGTGCCAGCAGCGGGGGGGGTCCGGCTGAAGCTTTCTTT.